This T cell receptor (beta chain) stems from a study of cytomegalovirus exposure and HLA in healthy donors (TCRdb year 2017). Background on the whole study: An earlier analysis of some 550 of the donors reported roughly 300 Gb of sequence data and some 120 million unique TCR beta sequences from some 180 million T cells. A later genetic analysis used genome-wide SNP genotypes for about 60% of the 666 donors, treating that subset as a discovery cohort. An earlier analysis of fewer than 750 of the donors used high-throughput TCR beta sequencing to judge whether each TCR beta V gene segment behaved as functional or pseudogenic. An early release that covered roughly 600 HLA-typed donors contained around 330 gigabases of sequencing data and 75 million to 100 million unique TCR sequences. The genetic ancestry cluster associated with self-reported Caucasian donors included about four fifths of the roughly 360 genotyped donors. The study aimed to test whether signatures of past pathogen exposure could be identified by cataloging public T cell receptors. The study combined high-throughput TCR immunosequencing, statistical association of individual TCRs with disease status, and machine learning to predict cytomegalovirus infection status. Besides the first cohort of hundreds of subjects, a separate validation cohort made up of over 100 different subjects was used. The study profiled the T cell repertoires of some 610 subjects by immunosequencing and related them to cytomegalovirus serostatus. Every discovery cohort repertoire had been produced on one sequencing platform. Roughly five DR-DQ haplotypes were treated as single units for association and clustering because of strong linkage in the cohort. Rather than using new phenotypic data, the later analysis identified candidate immune exposures from TCR beta sequences and from how often those sequences occurred across donors. Among approximately 370 genotyped donors of the cohort, an average of about 240,000 unique TCR beta nucleotide sequences was sequenced per donor, of which about 18% were non-productive. A later analysis re-examined previously published TCR beta repertoires from roughly 720 donors and added high-resolution HLA genotyping to investigate patterns of TCR occurrence. Donor age, sex, ethnicity and CMV serostatus were compiled alongside the repertoire data. HLA typing included class I and class II loci at four-digit resolution. Typing coverage varied by locus: about 620-640 donors for A, B, C, DRB1 and DQB1; some 520 for DQA1; nearly 610 for DPA1; approximately 450 for DPB1. Paper-wide results and their limitations: Sequencing depth was assumed to be roughly uniform across donors in the presence/absence analyses, though that assumption may not hold. Cytomegalovirus status was reported to be diagnosed by the classifier with high specificity and sensitivity in both the original and validation cohorts. This cohort had only TCR beta chains sequenced, and the lack of alpha or paired-chain data limited which features could be detected. For the cohort, immune exposure information was limited to CMV serostatus. In a later analysis, HLA-associated TCR beta chains showed more clonal expansion and lower generation probabilities than non-associated chains that were equally common. The earlier analysis of approximately 540 of the donors excluded some 16 rarely observed V segments, including chromosome 9 orphons, because counts were too low. Correlated functional status among segregating V segments might be attributable to linkage disequilibrium, but an unknown experimental factor could not be ruled out. A further reported finding was that TCR beta sequences accurately predicted the HLA-A and HLA-B alleles for most subjects in the first cohort. The authors suggested that the approach could potentially be generalized to other disease states and immunological phenotypes. In a later analysis, several top co-occurrence clusters were reported to appear linked to parvovirus B19, influenza, CMV and Epstein-Barr virus. The sequencing pipeline was judged likely to have produced a cluster of highly shared sequence variants as a technical artifact. A later genetic analysis reported fewer N-insertions in productive TCRs among donors in an Asian-associated ancestry cluster than the roughly 700-donor mean. Some IMGT-functional V segments, including TRBV6-2 and TRBV6-3, could not be told apart with the 87-base-pair reads, so those segments were excluded. While some public TCRs were present in many individuals, most TCR sequences turned up only very rarely across donors. In a later analysis, TCR association rates were found to vary across HLA loci, with the most associated TCRs seen for DRB1 alleles and the fewest for HLA-C alleles. In vitro tests confirmed that a few of the cytomegalovirus-associated TCR beta chains recognize cytomegalovirus antigens. A total of roughly 160 TCR beta chains were listed by the study as associated with cytomegalovirus. HLA typing was unavailable for some donors at each locus, so association tests used only the typed subset. In a later genetic analysis, a missense DCLRE1C variant was associated with V-gene and J-gene trimming of TCR beta chains, and the association was replicated in an independent cohort. When HLA alleles, especially DR and DQ, strongly co-occurred, TCR associations were difficult to assign to individual alleles. A later analysis associated roughly 17,000 TCR beta sequences with specific HLA alleles at a false discovery rate of 0.05. In an earlier analysis of more than 500 of the donors, most TCR beta V segments appeared in productive rearrangements about 87% or about 30% of the time, broadly matching IMGT annotations. According to a later analysis, most CMV-associated TCR beta chains appeared to be HLA-restricted, and the HLA associations seemed to be driven largely by CMV exposure.

Preparation of the library involved the immunoSEQ multiplex PCR assay. For the multiplex PCR, a mixture combining 60 forward primers for TCR Vbeta segments and 13 reverse primers for TCR Jbeta segments was used. Amplification of the CDR3 region of rearranged TCR beta genes was performed with a multiplex PCR assay on genomic DNA. The amplified TCR beta libraries were sequenced on the Illumina HiSeq System as 87-base-pair reads. The authors processed their data as follows. A later analysis counted about 76 million unique TCR beta chains across the 550 to 700 repertoires, and 10 million to 12 million of these chains were shared by at least two donors. A nearest-neighbor algorithm error-corrected the raw reads and collapsed the reads into unique sequences, merging closely related sequences to remove PCR and sequencing errors. CDR3 sequences were aligned to IMGT reference sequences to assign V, D and J gene segments. Each retained sequence needed at least a six-nucleotide match to both a V gene segment and a J gene segment. Rearrangements were classified as productive when the CDR3 lacked stop codons and remained in frame with V and J, and all other rearrangements were classified as non-productive. Following IMGT convention, CDR3 was defined as the stretch from the second conserved V-encoded cysteine to the conserved J-encoded phenylalanine. The earlier analysis of 500 to 600 of the donors excluded sequences that lacked an unambiguous match to a single V gene segment. In an earlier analysis of a few hundred of the donors, a V segment was called functional when productive rearrangements were above 56.7%, and segregating when the standard deviation between donors exceeded 5%. A statistical classification framework was built for diagnosing cytomegalovirus status from the catalog of TCR beta chain sequences. V and J gene assignment, in a later analysis, came from comparing TCR nucleotide sequences with IMGT/GENE-DB human TR gene sequences. In a later analysis, CDR3 sequences and most-parsimonious VDJ recombination scenarios were assigned using the TCRdist pipeline. In a later analysis, each TCR beta chain was defined by its CDR3 amino acid sequence together with its V-gene family, and reads lacking a unique V-gene family were excluded. A later analysis removed 550 to 700 highly shared, low-generation-probability nucleotide sequences to deal with suspected cross-contamination and a sequencing artifact. In a later analysis, a clonal expansion index for each public chain was calculated from normalized within-repertoire ranks of inferred template counts. A later analysis computed generation probabilities with a VDJ recombination model fitted to out-of-frame rearrangements, and checked the results against IGoR. In a later analysis, TCR-TCR, TCR-HLA and TCR-CMV co-occurrence was scored with hypergeometric tests, and a repertoire-size bias correction was applied to TCR pairs. False discovery rates were estimated in a later analysis by permuting HLA or CMV assignments 20 times. A later analysis grouped co-occurring TCRs with DBSCAN, adding TCRdist sequence similarity when clustering within HLA-allele-positive subsets. Repertoires with fewer than 30,000 or more than 120,000 public chains, plus five repertoires with anomalous nucleotide sharing, were excluded from co-occurrence clustering. TCRdb stores this immuneACCESS table with in-frame sequences only. Part of the clones is absent; in the studies checked, under half of the shortfall reflects unresolved V genes, and no reason is known for the rest. D and trimming were read from the DNA, whereas the V and J calls and clone size are those reported in that table. The sample table contains about 85,000 clones; only one count was recorded for approximately 80% of them. The ten largest clones add up to over 20% of the sample.

The cohort was made up of about 610 healthy bone marrow donors. At the time of sampling, every cohort member was nominally healthy, though immune exposures that went unrecorded were likely present. The donor tested CMV seropositive, placing the donor among the 289 seropositive members of the cohort. A peripheral blood sample was provided by each donor, and peripheral blood mononuclear cells were used for TCR beta sequencing. The Qiagen DNeasy Blood Extraction Kit was used to extract genomic DNA from the blood cell samples. The CDR3 numbers 15 residues from cysteine through phenylalanine. Only the CDR3 DNA is retained, 45 bases long and in frame from the first base. CDR1 is given as PRHDT and CDR2 as FYEKMQ, both from the germline V gene (reference sequence). Trimming costs V 1 base and J 3 bases, and their ends lie 12 bases apart. Worth noting for this clone: The clone's antigen remains unknown. Base qualities are not provided; no much larger clone lies one nucleotide away.

The TCR was taken from a woman in her fifties or sixties in good health and CMV-seropositive. Source material: PBMCs. The V and J genes are TRBV13 and TRBJ1-1; a weak D assignment points to TRBD1 (5 bases agree). Read as DNA, the sequence is TGTGCCAGCAGCTTAGATAGGGGAATTTACACTGAAGCTTTCTTT. This sequence encodes CASSLDRGIYTEAFF.